The 21 T cell receptor beta chains reported below all come from one sample, sequenced in a study of cytomegalovirus exposure and HLA in healthy donors. The PCR was carried out with 60 Vbeta primers and 13 Jbeta primers. Data came from immunoSEQ multiplex PCR; TCRdb stores just in-frame clones and leaves some out. The sample has about 130,000 clones; over 60% are singletons. The source material was PBMCs. The receptors come from a man aged 40-50 years in good health and CMV-seronegative.

This chain joins TRBV7-9 and TRBJ2-1; weak D call: TRBD1 (5 bases). The CDR3 is made up of 15 amino acids. The V gene lost 5 bases and the J gene lost 5 bases, with 16 bases spanning the gap. Germline loops: CDR1 SEHNR, CDR2 FQNEAQ (reference sequence). CDR3: CASSPKGLGHNEQFF. The CDR3 DNA follows: TGTGCCAGCAGCCCTAAAGGCTTGGGGCACAATGAGCAGTTCTTC.

V is TRBV6-6 and J is TRBJ2-6; possible D gene TRBD1, 5 bases. Trimming left V 7 bases short and J 0 bases short, with 10 bases between. The CDR3 is made up of 15 amino acids. The germline CDR1 and CDR2 sequences are MNHNY and SVGAGI (reference sequence). Here the CDR3 DNA reads TGTGCCAGCATGGGGCGGAACTCTGGGGCCAACGTCCTGACTTTC. It yields the protein CASMGRNSGANVLTF.

The V call is TRBV6-5, the J call TRBJ2-7; 7 nucleotides agree with TRBD1. From germline, CDR1 is MNHEY and CDR2 SVGAGI. The CDR3 covers 14 residues. The V and J ends lost 6 bases and 5 bases, in that order; junction bases with no gene match: 10. The DNA for the CDR3 is TGTGCCAGCAGCCGAAACAGGGGTCGTGACGAGCAGTACTTC. Residues: CASSRNRGRDEQYF.

On this clone: The junction shows a germline mismatch at one end, possibly a read error. The CDR3, as DNA: TGTGTCAGCAGTGAACAAAGCTCGGGCCAAGAGACCCAGTACTTC. Amino acid sequence: CVSSEQSSGQETQYF. The chain combines TRBV6-1 with TRBJ2-5; D not resolved. CDR1 and CDR2 from the germline V gene are MNHNS and SASEGT. CDR3 length: 15 residues.

The chain joins TRBV5-1 to TRBJ1-2; TRBD1 matches 7 bases. After removal of 2 bases from V and 8 bases from J, the junction contained 6 bases not matched to a gene. Germline CDR1 is SGHRS and CDR2 is YFSETQ. CDR3 length: 13 residues. The CDR3 DNA sequence: TGCGCCAGCAGCTTAACAGGGGAAAACGGCTACACCTTC. Its translation: CASSLTGENGYTF.

The rearrangement links TRBV5-6 to TRBJ1-4; the D gene is possibly TRBD1 (5 bases). Trimming stripped 5 bases from V and 7 bases from J, with 21 bases between. Germline CDR1 reads SGHDT; CDR2 reads YYEEEE. The CDR3 totals 16 residues. The CDR3 protein is CASSSRRGWAVEKLFF. The CDR3 bases are TGTGCCAGCAGTTCTAGGAGGGGTTGGGCAGTTGAAAAACTGTTTTTT. Variable domain in full (rest from reference TRBV5-6 and TRBJ1-4): DAGVTQSPTHLIKTRGQQVTLRCSPKSGHDTVSWYQQALGQGPQFIFQYYEEEERQRGNFPDRFSGHQFPNYSSELNVNALLLGDSALYLCASSSRRGWAVEKLFFGSGTQLSVL.

Concerning this clone: Other DNA sequences of this sample code for an identical CDR3. This rearrangement joins TRBV5-1 to TRBJ2-1; no firm D call. Germline V CDR1 and CDR2: SGHRS, YFSETQ. CDR3 length equals 15 residues. Trimming took 0 bases from V and 0 from J, leaving 7 bases between them. For the CDR3, the DNA is TGCGCCAGCAGCTTGGATCCGAGCTCCTACAATGAGCAGTTCTTC. It translates to CASSLDPSSYNEQFF. Variable domain in full (rest from reference TRBV5-1 and TRBJ2-1): KAGVTQTPRYLIKTRGQQVTLSCSPISGHRSVSWYQQTPGQGLQFLFEYFSETQRNKGNFPGRFSGRQFSNSRSEMNVSTLELGDSALYLCASSLDPSSYNEQFFGPGTRLTVL.

V is TRBV25-1 and J is TRBJ1-3, with no clear D. CDR1 and CDR2 from the germline V gene are MGHDK and SYGVNS. The CDR3 spans 13 residues. V was trimmed by 5 bases and J by 0 bases, leaving 5 bases between them. The CDR3 DNA reads TGTGCCAGCAGTTCTCGCTCTGGAAACACCATATATTTT. Protein sequence: CASSSRSGNTIYF.

The chain carries TRBV5-6 and TRBJ1-1, with D possibly TRBD1 on 6 matching bases. Germline CDR1 and CDR2: SGHDT and YYEEEE. V lost 4 bases, J lost 4 bases, and 14 bases lay in between. The CDR3 loop spans 14 amino acids. In DNA, the CDR3 is TGTGCCAGCAGCAACGGAGGGGGGGCCACTGAAGCTTTCTTT. Protein sequence: CASSNGGGATEAFF. Using reference TRBV5-6 and TRBJ1-1 for the parts outside the CDR3, the full variable domain is DAGVTQSPTHLIKTRGQQVTLRCSPKSGHDTVSWYQQALGQGPQFIFQYYEEEERQRGNFPDRFSGHQFPNYSSELNVNALLLGDSALYLCASSNGGGATEAFFGQGTRLTVV.

V is TRBV6-5 and J is TRBJ2-2; a weak D match, TRBD1 (6 bases). Germline V gene lookup returns CDR1 MNHEY and CDR2 SVGAGI. V lost 6 bases and J 8 bases, leaving 13 bases between the germline ends. CDR3 length equals 13 residues. The chain's CDR3 is CASSPQGPGELFF. The CDR3 DNA reads TGTGCCAGCAGCCCACAGGGTCCGGGGGAGCTGTTTTTT.

J is TRBJ1-5 and V is TRBV7-2, with D possibly TRBD1 on 5 matching bases. CDR3 length: 16 residues. Trimming removed 3 bases from V and 3 bases from J, with 15 bases in between. CDR1 is SGHTA and CDR2 is FQGNSA in the germline V gene. The CDR3 DNA sequence: TGTGCCAGCAGCTTTGGCGGCCAGGGCCTCAATCAGCCCCAGCATTTT. This sequence encodes CASSFGGQGLNQPQHF.

The gene calls are TRBV13 and TRBJ2-3, with 9 bases lining up with TRBD1. The J segment lost 4 bases and the V segment lost 5 bases, leaving 10 bases of the junction unmatched. This CDR3 has 16 amino acids. Per germline, CDR1 PRHDT and CDR2 FYEKMQ (reference sequence). The CDR3 DNA is TGTGCCAGCAGCACCCGGGACAGGGCACGATCAGATACGCAGTATTTT. It yields the protein CASSTRDRARSDTQYF. The variable domain in full, completed from reference TRBV13 and TRBJ2-3, reads AAGVIQSPRHLIKEKRETATLKCYPIPRHDTVYWYQQGPGQDPQFLISFYEKMQSDKGSIPDRFSAQQFSDYHSELNMSSLELGDSALYFCASSTRDRARSDTQYFGPGTRLTVL.

V is TRBV10-3 and J is TRBJ2-7, with D perhaps TRBD1 (5 bases). Between the trimmed V and J ends, which lost 0 bases and 1 base, there was a span of 13 bases. The CDR3 is made up of 16 amino acids. The germline gives CDR1 ENHRY, CDR2 SYGVKD. CDR3 region: CAISESPQGNSYEQYF. CDR3 in DNA: TGTGCCATCAGTGAGTCCCCCCAGGGTAATTCCTACGAGCAGTACTTC.

The chain carries TRBV27 and TRBJ1-2; TRBD1 aligns across 7 bases. J was trimmed by 3 bases and V by 3 bases; bases with no gene match: 4. The germline CDR1 and CDR2 sequences are MNHEY and SMNVEV (reference sequence). There are 14 residues in the CDR3. The CDR3 region has the DNA TGTGCCAGCAGTTTTGCGGACAGGTACTATGGCTACACCTTC. Translating gives CASSFADRYYGYTF.

This chain links TRBV5-6 with TRBJ2-7; TRBD2 matches at 10 bases. V shed 0 bases, J shed 3 bases, and the junction held 3 bases outside the gene matches. This CDR3 has 15 residues. In germline, CDR1 is SGHDT, CDR2 YYEEEE. CDR3 loop: CASSLGLAGVYEQYF. CDR3 coding DNA: TGTGCCAGCAGCTTGGGGCTAGCGGGAGTCTACGAGCAGTACTTC.

V is TRBV7-9 and J is TRBJ2-1, with 9 bases identical to TRBD1. The CDR3 has 14 amino acids. V lost 4 bases to trimming and J lost 4 bases; unmatched junction nucleotides: 2. In germline, CDR1 is SEHNR, CDR2 FQNEAQ (reference sequence). The chain's CDR3 is CASSSGQGYNEQFF. CDR3 coding DNA: TGTGCCAGCAGCTCGGGACAGGGTTACAATGAGCAGTTCTTC.

The rearrangement links TRBV19 to TRBJ2-2; 9 nucleotides match TRBD1. V lost 11 bases to trimming and J lost 7 bases; unmatched junction nucleotides: 8. This CDR3 comprises 13 residues. The germline V gene has CDR1 LNHDA and CDR2 SQIVND (reference sequence). The CDR3 region is CAGRTGGNGELFF. The CDR3 DNA reads TGTGCCGGCCGTACAGGGGGCAACGGGGAGCTGTTTTTT.

This chain uses TRBV9 with TRBJ1-1; 11 nucleotides align to TRBD1. The ends lost 3 bases at V and 5 bases at J; junction bases unmatched: 6. The germline gives CDR1 SGDLS, CDR2 YYNGEE. The CDR3 spans 15 residues. The CDR3 reads CASSAAGQGVTEAFF. The CDR3 DNA reads as TGTGCCAGCAGCGCGGCGGGACAGGGGGTAACTGAAGCTTTCTTT.

The chain joins TRBV6-5 to TRBJ2-1; D is possibly TRBD2 (6 bases). The CDR3 loop spans 14 amino acids. Germline V gene sequence: CDR1 MNHEY, CDR2 SVGAGI. With 2 bases removed from V and 8 bases from J, the gap between germline ends came to 13 bases. The CDR3 is CASSYSREWHEQFF. The CDR3 DNA reads as TGTGCCAGCAGTTACAGCCGGGAGTGGCATGAGCAGTTCTTC.

This clone was observed a single time. This chain uses TRBV7-9 with TRBJ1-1; the D gene is possibly TRBD1 (6 bases). V was cut by 3 bases and J by 1 base, with 15 bases left in between. Germline-derived CDR1 and CDR2 are SEHNR and FQNEAQ (reference sequence). CDR3 length: 16 residues. The CDR3 reads CASSLGAGVANTEAFF. The CDR3 nucleotides read TGTGCCAGCAGCTTGGGGGCGGGAGTGGCGAACACTGAAGCTTTCTTT.

V is TRBV27 and J is TRBJ1-5; perhaps TRBD1 as D (6 bases). V lost 2 bases to trimming and J lost 0 bases, with 17 bases between them. Germline loops: CDR1 MNHEY, CDR2 SMNVEV (reference sequence). The CDR3 is 18 amino acids. The CDR3 region is CASSLGTGGGYSNQPQHF. The CDR3 DNA reads TGTGCCAGCAGTTTAGGAACTGGGGGCGGATATAGCAATCAGCCCCAGCATTTT.